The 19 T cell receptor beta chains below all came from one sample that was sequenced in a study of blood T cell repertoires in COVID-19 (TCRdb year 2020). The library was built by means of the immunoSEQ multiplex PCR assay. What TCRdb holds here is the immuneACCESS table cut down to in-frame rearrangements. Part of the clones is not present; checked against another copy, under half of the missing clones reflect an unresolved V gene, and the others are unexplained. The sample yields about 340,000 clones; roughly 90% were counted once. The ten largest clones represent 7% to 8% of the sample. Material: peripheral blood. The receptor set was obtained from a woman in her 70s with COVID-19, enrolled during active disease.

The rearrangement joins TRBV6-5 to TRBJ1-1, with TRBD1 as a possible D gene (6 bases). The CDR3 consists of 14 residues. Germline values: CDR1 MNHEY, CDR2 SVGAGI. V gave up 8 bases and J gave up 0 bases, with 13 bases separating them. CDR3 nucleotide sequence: TGTGCCAGCGAGGGGGGGGGCGTGAACACTGAAGCTTTCTTT. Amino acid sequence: CASEGGGVNTEAFF.

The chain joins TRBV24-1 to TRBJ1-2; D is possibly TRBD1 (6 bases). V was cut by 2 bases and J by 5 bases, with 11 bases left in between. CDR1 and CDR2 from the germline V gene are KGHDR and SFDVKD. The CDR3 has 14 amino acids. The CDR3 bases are TGTGCCACCAGTGATTGGACAGACCCATATGGCTACACCTTC. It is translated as CATSDWTDPYGYTF.

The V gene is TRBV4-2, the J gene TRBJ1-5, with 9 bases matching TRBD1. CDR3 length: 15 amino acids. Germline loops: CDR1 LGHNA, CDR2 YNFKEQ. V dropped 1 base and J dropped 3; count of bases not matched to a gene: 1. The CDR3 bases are TGTGCCAGCAGCCAAGGGACAGGGGACAATCAGCCCCAGCATTTT. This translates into CASSQGTGDNQPQHF.

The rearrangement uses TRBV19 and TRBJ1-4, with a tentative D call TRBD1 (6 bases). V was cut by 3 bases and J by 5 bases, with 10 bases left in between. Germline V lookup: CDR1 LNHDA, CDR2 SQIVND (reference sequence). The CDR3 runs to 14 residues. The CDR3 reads CASSMYRANEKLFF. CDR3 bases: TGTGCCAGTAGTATGTACAGGGCAAATGAAAAACTGTTTTTT.

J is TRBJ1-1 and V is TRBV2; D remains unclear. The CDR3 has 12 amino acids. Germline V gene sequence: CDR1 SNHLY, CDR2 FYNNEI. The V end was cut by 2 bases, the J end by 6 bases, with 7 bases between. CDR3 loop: CASSELSAEAFF. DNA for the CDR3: TGTGCCAGCAGTGAACTTAGCGCTGAAGCTTTCTTT.

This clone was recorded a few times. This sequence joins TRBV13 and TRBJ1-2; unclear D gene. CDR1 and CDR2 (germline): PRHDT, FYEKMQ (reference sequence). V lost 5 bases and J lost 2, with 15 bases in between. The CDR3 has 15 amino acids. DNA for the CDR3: TGTGCCAGCAGCGCCGAAAGTCGAGGGAACTATGGCTACACCTTC. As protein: CASSAESRGNYGYTF.

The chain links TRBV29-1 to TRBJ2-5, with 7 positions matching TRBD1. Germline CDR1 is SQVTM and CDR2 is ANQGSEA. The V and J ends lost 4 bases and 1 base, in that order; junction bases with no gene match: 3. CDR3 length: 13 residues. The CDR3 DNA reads TGCAGCGTTGTCAGGGACAGCCAAGAGACCCAGTACTTC. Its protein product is CSVVRDSQETQYF. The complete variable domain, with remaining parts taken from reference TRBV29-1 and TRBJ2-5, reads SAVISQKPSRDICQRGTSLTIQCQVDSQVTMMFWYRQQPGQSLTLIATANQGSEATYESGFVIDKFPISRPNLTFSTLTVSNMSPEDSSIYLCSVVRDSQETQYFGPGTRLLVL.

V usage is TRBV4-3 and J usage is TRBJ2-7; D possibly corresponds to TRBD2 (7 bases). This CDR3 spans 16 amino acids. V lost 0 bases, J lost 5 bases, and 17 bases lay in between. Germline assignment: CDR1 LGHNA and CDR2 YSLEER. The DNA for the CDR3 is TGCGCCAGCAGCCAAGAGGGGTGGTGGGGGGGCAACGAGCAGTACTTC. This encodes CASSQEGWWGGNEQYF.

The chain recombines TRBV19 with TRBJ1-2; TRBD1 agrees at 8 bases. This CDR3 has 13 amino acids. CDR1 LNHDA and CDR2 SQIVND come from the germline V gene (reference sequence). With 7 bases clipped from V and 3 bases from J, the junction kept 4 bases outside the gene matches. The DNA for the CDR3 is TGTGCCAGTACCGAGACAGGGGACTATGGCTACACCTTC. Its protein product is CASTETGDYGYTF.

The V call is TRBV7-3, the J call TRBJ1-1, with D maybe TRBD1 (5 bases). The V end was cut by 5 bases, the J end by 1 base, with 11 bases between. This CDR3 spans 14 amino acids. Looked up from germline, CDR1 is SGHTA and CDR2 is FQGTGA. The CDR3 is CASSVGGANTEAFF. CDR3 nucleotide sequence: TGTGCCAGCAGCGTAGGTGGGGCGAACACTGAAGCTTTCTTT. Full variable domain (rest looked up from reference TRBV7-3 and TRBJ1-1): GAGVSQTPSNKVTEKGKYVELRCDPISGHTALYWYRQSLGQGPEFLIYFQGTGAADDSGLPNDRFFAVRPEGSVSTLKIQRTERGDSAVYLCASSVGGANTEAFFGQGTRLTVV.

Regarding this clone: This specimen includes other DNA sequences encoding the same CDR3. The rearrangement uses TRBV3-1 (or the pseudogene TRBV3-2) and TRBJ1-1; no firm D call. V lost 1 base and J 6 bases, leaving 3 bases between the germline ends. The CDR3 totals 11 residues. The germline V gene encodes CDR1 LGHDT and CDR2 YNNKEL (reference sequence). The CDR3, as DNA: TGTGCCAGCAGCCAAGGGCCTGAAGCTTTCTTT. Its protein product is CASSQGPEAFF.

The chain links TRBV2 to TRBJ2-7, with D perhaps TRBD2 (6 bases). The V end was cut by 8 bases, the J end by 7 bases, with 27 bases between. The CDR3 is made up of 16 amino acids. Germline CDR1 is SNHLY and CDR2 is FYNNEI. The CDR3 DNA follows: TGTGCCAGCGGTGGGGACCGGGACGGGGGTAGTCGGGAGCAGTACTTC. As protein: CASGGDRDGGSREQYF.

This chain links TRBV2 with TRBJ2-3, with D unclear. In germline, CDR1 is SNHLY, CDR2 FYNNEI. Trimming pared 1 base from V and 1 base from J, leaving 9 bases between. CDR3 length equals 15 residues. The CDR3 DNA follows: TGTGCCAGCAGTGAAGAGCGACTGCGCACAGATACGCAGTATTTT. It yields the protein CASSEERLRTDTQYF.

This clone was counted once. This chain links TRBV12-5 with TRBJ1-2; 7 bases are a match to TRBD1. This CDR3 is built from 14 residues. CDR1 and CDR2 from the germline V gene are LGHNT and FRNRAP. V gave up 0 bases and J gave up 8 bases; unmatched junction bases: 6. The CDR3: CASGLVDRVGGYTF. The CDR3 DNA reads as TGTGCTAGTGGTTTGGTCGACAGGGTTGGGGGCTACACCTTC.

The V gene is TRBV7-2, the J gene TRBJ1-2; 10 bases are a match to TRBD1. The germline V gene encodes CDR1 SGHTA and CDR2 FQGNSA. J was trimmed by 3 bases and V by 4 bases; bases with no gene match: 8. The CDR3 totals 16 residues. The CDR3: CASSSPGQGRDYGYTF. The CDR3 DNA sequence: TGTGCCAGCAGCTCACCGGGACAGGGGAGAGACTATGGCTACACCTTC.

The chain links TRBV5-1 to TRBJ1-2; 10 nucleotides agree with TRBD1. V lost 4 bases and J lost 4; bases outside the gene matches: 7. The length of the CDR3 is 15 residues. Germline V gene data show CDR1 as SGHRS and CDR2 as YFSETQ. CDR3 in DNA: TGCGCCAGCAGCGATATGCGGACAGGGGGCTATGGCTACACCTTC. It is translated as CASSDMRTGGYGYTF. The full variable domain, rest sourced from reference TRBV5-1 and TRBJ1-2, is KAGVTQTPRYLIKTRGQQVTLSCSPISGHRSVSWYQQTPGQGLQFLFEYFSETQRNKGNFPGRFSGRQFSNSRSEMNVSTLELGDSALYLCASSDMRTGGYGYTFGSGTRLTVV.

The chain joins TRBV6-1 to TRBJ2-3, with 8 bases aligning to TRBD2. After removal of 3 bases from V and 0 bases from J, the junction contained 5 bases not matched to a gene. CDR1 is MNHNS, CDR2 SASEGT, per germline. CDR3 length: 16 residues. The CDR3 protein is CASSERGASSTDTQYF. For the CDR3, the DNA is TGTGCCAGCAGTGAGCGGGGGGCATCTAGCACAGATACGCAGTATTTT.

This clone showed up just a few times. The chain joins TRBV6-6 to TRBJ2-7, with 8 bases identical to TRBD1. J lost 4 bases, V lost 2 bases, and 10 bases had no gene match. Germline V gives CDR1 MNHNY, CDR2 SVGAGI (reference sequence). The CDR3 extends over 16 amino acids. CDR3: CASSYHFRDRQYEQYF. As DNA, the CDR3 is TGTGCCAGCAGTTACCACTTCCGGGACAGGCAATACGAGCAGTACTTC.

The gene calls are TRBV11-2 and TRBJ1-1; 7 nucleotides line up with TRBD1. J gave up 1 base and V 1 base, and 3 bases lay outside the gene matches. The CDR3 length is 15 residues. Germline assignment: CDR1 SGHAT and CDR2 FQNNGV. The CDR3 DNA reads TGTGCCAGCAGCTTAGGGGGACAGTCGAACACTGAAGCTTTCTTT. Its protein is CASSLGGQSNTEAFF. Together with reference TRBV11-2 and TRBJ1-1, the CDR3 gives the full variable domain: EAGVAQSPRYKIIEKRQSVAFWCNPISGHATLYWYQQILGQGPKLLIQFQNNGVVDDSQLPKDRFSAERLKGVDSTLKIQPAKLEDSAVYLCASSLGGQSNTEAFFGQGTRLTVV.